This T cell receptor beta chain was sequenced for a study of breast tumors, draining lymph nodes, adjacent tissues. The study's findings and limits: Tumor and nontumor repertoires were significantly more similar in luminal-like than in basal-like breast cancer. Compared with lymph nodes, tumors were less diverse; compared with nontumor tissue, more.

The lymph nodes were axillary draining lymph nodes from breast cancer patients. Details on this clonotype: Its matching antigen is unknown.

TCRdb passed the multiplex PCR reads through MiXCR, listing each CDR3 protein once. The table includes 150,000 to 200,000 distinct CDR3 sequences, approximately 30% detected once. The trim removed 6 bases at V and 5 bases at J, leaving 6 bases unmatched. The germline V gene has CDR1 SQVTM and CDR2 ANQGSEA. The CDR3 has 14 amino acids. Sequenced sample: axillary lymph node tissue. The chain couples TRBV29-1 to TRBJ2-1, with 11 bases identical to TRBD2. The TCR was taken from a female donor with breast cancer. Some clones in this sample may be carry-over from other donors' samples. The DNA of the CDR3 is TGCAGCGTATTAGCGGGAGGGATGGACAATGAGCAGTTCTTC. Translated: CSVLAGGMDNEQFF.